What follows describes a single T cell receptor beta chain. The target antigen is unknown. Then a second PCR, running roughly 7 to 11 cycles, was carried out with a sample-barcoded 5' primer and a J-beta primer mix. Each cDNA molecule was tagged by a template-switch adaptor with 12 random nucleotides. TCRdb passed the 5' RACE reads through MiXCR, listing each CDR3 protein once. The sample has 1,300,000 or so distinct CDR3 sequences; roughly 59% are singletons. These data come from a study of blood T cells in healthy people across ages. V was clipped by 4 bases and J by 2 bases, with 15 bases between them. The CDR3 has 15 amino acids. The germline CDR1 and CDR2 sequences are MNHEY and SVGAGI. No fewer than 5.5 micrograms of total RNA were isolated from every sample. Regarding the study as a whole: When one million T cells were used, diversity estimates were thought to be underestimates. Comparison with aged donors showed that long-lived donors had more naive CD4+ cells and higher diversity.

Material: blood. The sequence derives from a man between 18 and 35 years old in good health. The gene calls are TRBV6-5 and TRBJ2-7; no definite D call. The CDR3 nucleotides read TGTGCCAGCAGTTCTGACCGAGCCCCCCCCTACGAGCAGTACTTC. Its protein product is CASSSDRAPPYEQYF.